At least ten counts were recorded for the clone carrying this T cell receptor beta chain. The data originate from a study of T cells in Graves' hyperthyroidism and ophthalmopathy. The CDR3 sequence is 12 residues long. The V end was cut by 10 bases, the J end by 1 base, with 8 bases between. CDR1 and CDR2 (germline): ENHRY, SYGVKD. RNA transcripts gave rise to amplified TCR beta CDR3 regions. First-round RT-PCR with HTBI primers amplified the TCR CDR3 region. TCRdb re-called the multiplex PCR reads with MiXCR, one entry per CDR3 protein. The profile shows about 480,000 distinct CDR3 sequences, around 15% of them singletons.

Sequencing was carried out using blood. This TCR derives from a woman between 18 and 30 years old with Graves' hyperthyroidism. The J gene is TRBJ1-3, the V gene TRBV10-3; possible D gene TRBD1, 6 bases. As DNA, the CDR3 is TGTGCCACCACAGGGTCTGGAAACACCATATATTTT. Its translation: CATTGSGNTIYF.